This T cell receptor beta chain was documented in a study of blood T cell repertoires in COVID-19. Trimming removed 4 bases at V and 0 bases at J, with 18 bases between. The CDR3 runs to 17 residues. The protocol was immunoSEQ multiplex PCR, while the TCRdb copy is restricted to in-frame clones and leaves out a portion. Of 360,000 or so clones in the sample, roughly 87% are singletons; the top ten hold approximately 5.4%. The chain uses TRBV23-1 and TRBJ1-2, with D uncertain. TRBV23-1 is treated as an ORF (open reading frame) with a function not yet certain. The source material was PBMCs or T cells enriched from blood (not recorded which). The sequence was obtained from a woman between 45 and 60 years old who had recovered from COVID-19. DNA for the CDR3: TGCGCCAGCAGTCCCCTTAGTATCGGTCAAACTAACTATGGCTACACCTTC. It codes for CASSPLSIGQTNYGYTF.